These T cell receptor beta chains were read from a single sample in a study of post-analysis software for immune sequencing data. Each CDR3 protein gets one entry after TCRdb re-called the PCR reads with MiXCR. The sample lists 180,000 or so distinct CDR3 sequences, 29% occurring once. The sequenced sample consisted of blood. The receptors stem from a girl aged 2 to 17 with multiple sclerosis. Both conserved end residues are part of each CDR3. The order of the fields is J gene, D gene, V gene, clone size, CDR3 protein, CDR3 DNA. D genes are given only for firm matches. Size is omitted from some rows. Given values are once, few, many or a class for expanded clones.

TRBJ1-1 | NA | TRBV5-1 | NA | CASSLEGPGPTEAFF | TGCGCCAGCAGCTTGGAGGGTCCCGGGCCCACTGAAGCTTTCTTT
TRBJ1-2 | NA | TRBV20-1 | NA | CSAYLNRYGYTF | TGCAGTGCTTACCTTAACCGCTATGGCTACACCTTC
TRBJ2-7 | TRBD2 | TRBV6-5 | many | CASSRERGASYEQYF | TGTGCCAGCAGCCGCGAGCGGGGGGCGTCCTACGAGCAGTACTTC
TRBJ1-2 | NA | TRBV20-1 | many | CSAGGSWARGYTF | TGCAGTGCTGGGGGATCGTGGGCACGAGGCTACACCTTC
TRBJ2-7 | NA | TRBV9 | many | CASQDGDYEQYF | TGTGCCAGCCAGGACGGGGACTACGAGCAGTACTTC
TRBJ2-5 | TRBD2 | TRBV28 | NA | CASSQLAGGRETQYF | TGTGCCAGCAGCCAACTAGCGGGGGGGAGAGAGACCCAGTACTTC
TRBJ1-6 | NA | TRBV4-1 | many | CASSQESRSYNSPLHF | TGCGCCAGCAGCCAAGAAAGCCGGTCCTATAATTCACCCCTCCACTTT
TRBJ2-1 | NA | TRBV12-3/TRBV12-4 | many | CASSSQGSSYNEQFF | TGTGCCAGCAGTTCCCAGGGAAGCTCCTACAATGAGCAGTTCTTC
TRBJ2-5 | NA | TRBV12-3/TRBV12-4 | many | CASRKGAGDYQETQYF | TGTGCCAGCAGGAAAGGGGCCGGGGACTACCAAGAGACCCAGTACTTC
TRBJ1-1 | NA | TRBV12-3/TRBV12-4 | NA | CASSLSRGRTEAFF | TGTGCCAGCAGTTTGTCCCGGGGCCGCACTGAAGCTTTCTTT
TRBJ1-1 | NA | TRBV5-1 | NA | CANSLVHGSAEAFF | TGCGCCAACAGCTTGGTACACGGTTCGGCTGAAGCTTTCTTT
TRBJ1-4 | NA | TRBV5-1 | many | CASSFWAADATNEKLFF | TGCGCCAGCAGCTTCTGGGCGGCAGATGCAACTAATGAAAAACTGTTTTTT
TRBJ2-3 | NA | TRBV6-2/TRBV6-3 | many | CASNWAGTSTDTQYF | TGTGCCAGCAATTGGGCGGGAACGAGCACAGATACGCAGTATTTT
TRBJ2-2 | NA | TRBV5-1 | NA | CASSLSYTGELFF | TGCGCCAGCAGCTTGTCCTACACCGGGGAGCTGTTTTTT
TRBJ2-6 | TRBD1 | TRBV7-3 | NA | CASSQDPGQYSGANVLTF | TGTGCCAGCAGCCAAGATCCGGGACAGTACTCTGGGGCCAACGTCCTGACTTTC
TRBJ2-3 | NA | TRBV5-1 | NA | CASSPHGESTDTQYF | TGCGCCAGCAGCCCTCACGGGGAATCCACAGATACGCAGTATTTT
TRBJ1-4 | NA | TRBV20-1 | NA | CSARPVVSNEKLFF | TGCAGTGCTAGACCAGTAGTTTCCAATGAAAAACTGTTTTTT
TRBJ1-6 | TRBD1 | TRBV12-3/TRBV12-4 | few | CASSLARLTGSSRSPLHF | TGTGCCAGCAGTTTAGCCCGACTGACAGGGTCTAGCCGGTCACCCCTCCACTTT
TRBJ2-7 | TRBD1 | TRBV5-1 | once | CASRTGTGTYKEQYF | TGCGCCAGCAGGACCGGGACAGGTACTTACAAGGAGCAGTACTTC
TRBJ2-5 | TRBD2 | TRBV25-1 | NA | CASGGAGERGTYNEQYF | TGTGCCAGCGGGGGAGCTGGGGAGCGGGGCACCTACAATGAGCAGTACTTC
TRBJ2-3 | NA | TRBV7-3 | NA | CASRNLGGVTDTQYF | TGTGCCAGTAGAAACCTGGGGGGCGTGACAGATACGCAGTATTTT
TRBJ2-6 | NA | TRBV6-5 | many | CASSYSKPAGASGANVLTF | TGTGCCAGCAGTTACTCGAAGCCAGCAGGGGCATCTGGGGCCAACGTCCTGACTTTC
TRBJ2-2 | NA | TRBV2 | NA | CASQGPLNTGELFF | TGTGCCAGCCAAGGACCATTGAACACCGGGGAGCTGTTTTTT
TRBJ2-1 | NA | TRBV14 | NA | CASSQTGEQFF | TGTGCCAGCAGCCAGACTGGGGAGCAGTTCTTC
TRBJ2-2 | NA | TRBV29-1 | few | CSVEVDLNTGELFF | TGCAGCGTTGAAGTGGACTTGAACACCGGGGAGCTGTTTTTT
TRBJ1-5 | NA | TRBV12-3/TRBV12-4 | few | CASSPSGSVMGQPQHF | TGTGCCAGCAGTCCATCCGGGAGTGTGATGGGGCAGCCCCAGCATTTT
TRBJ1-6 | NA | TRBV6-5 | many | CASSYKAANNSPLHF | TGTGCCAGCAGTTACAAGGCAGCCAATAATTCACCCCTCCACTTT